These 18 T cell receptor beta chains were sequenced from one sample in a study of T cells in localized non-small cell lung cancer. The assay was immunoSEQ multiplex PCR, and TCRdb's table has in-frame clones only and misses some. The table lists approximately 70,000 clones, approximately 87% of them singletons. The material was peripheral blood, obtained before any cancer treatment. Source of these receptors: a male donor aged 60 or over with stage III squamous cell lung carcinoma.

The CDR3 coding sequence is TGTGCCAGCAGCTTTCTACAGGAGTCTTCACCCCTCCACTTT. Amino acids: CASSFLQESSPLHF. V and J are TRBV5-6 and TRBJ1-6, with D perhaps matching TRBD1 (5 bases). Looked up from germline, CDR1 is SGHDT and CDR2 is YYEEEE. With 2 bases removed from V and 9 bases from J, the gap between germline ends came to 12 bases. The CDR3 covers 14 residues.

The rearrangement uses TRBV10-2 and TRBJ1-1; D is possibly TRBD1 (5 bases). Per germline, CDR1 WSHSY and CDR2 SAAADI. The CDR3 covers 12 residues. V lost 10 bases, J lost 4 bases, and 13 bases lay in between. The CDR3 protein is CATRIGATEAFF. Written as DNA, the CDR3 is TGCGCCACCCGAATAGGGGCCACTGAAGCTTTCTTT.

This clone was observed a single time. This chain connects TRBV7-6 to TRBJ1-1, with D possibly being TRBD1 (6 bases). In germline, CDR1 is SGHVS, CDR2 FNYEAQ. Trimming cost V 5 bases and J 4 bases, with 20 bases left between them. The CDR3 spans 16 residues. CDR3 loop: CASSLTSRQVGTEAFF. The CDR3 nucleotides read TGTGCCAGCAGCCTCACATCGAGACAGGTTGGCACTGAAGCTTTCTTT.

This chain connects TRBV6-1 to TRBJ2-7; TRBD1 is a possible D gene (5 bases). This CDR3 spans 12 amino acids. With 3 bases removed from V and 5 bases from J, the gap between germline ends came to 8 bases. In germline, CDR1 is MNHNS, CDR2 SASEGT. Written as DNA, the CDR3 is TGTGCCAGCAGTGATCTGGGGCACGAGCAGTACTTC. This codes for CASSDLGHEQYF.

V and J are TRBV10-3 and TRBJ2-5; the D is unclear. The CDR3 runs 13 residues. V was cut by 3 bases and J by 1 base, with 6 bases left in between. CDR1 and CDR2 from the germline V gene are ENHRY and SYGVKD. This CDR3 reads CAISETVQETQYF. The CDR3 region has the DNA TGTGCCATCAGTGAAACAGTCCAAGAGACCCAGTACTTC.

The genes are TRBV7-2 and TRBJ2-7; TRBD2 aligns across 7 bases. CDR3 length: 14 amino acids. Germline CDR1 is SGHTA and CDR2 is FQGNSA. The trim removed 2 bases at V and 3 bases at J, leaving 4 bases unmatched. CDR3 region: CASSLWGLIYEQYF. CDR3 nucleotides: TGTGCCAGCAGCTTATGGGGACTAATCTACGAGCAGTACTTC. The complete variable domain, with remaining parts taken from reference TRBV7-2 and TRBJ2-7, reads GAGVSQSPSNKVTEKGKDVELRCDPISGHTALYWYRQSLGQGLEFLIYFQGNSAPDKSGLPSDRFSAERTGGSVSTLTIQRTQQEDSAVYLCASSLWGLIYEQYFGPGTRLTVT.

This clone was recorded once. This rearrangement joins TRBV11-2 to TRBJ1-1; D gene unclear. CDR3 length: 14 residues. The V end lost 2 bases, the J end lost 0 bases, and 7 bases lay between the germline ends. Germline CDR1 is SGHAT and CDR2 is FQNNGV. The CDR3 reads CASSLSPVNTEAFF. CDR3 DNA: TGTGCCAGCAGCTTAAGCCCCGTGAACACTGAAGCTTTCTTT.

The J gene is TRBJ2-1, the V gene TRBV2; TRBD2 matches at 11 bases. Germline CDR1 SNHLY, CDR2 FYNNEI. J was trimmed by 1 base and V by 6 bases; bases with no gene match: 2. There are 15 residues in the CDR3. The CDR3 DNA sequence: TGTGCCAGCAGAGTAGCGGGGGGGTCCTACAATGAGCAGTTCTTC. The encoded protein is CASRVAGGSYNEQFF.

CDR3 amino acids: CASRGGVNIQYF. As DNA, the CDR3 is TGTGCCAGCAGGGGAGGGGTAAACATTCAGTACTTC. J is TRBJ2-4 and V is TRBV11-1, with 7 bases identical to TRBD2. The length of the CDR3 is 12 residues. CDR1 and CDR2 from the germline V gene are SGHAT and FQDESV (reference sequence). J was trimmed by 6 bases and V by 6 bases; bases with no gene match: 2.

J is TRBJ2-7 and V is TRBV7-2; 7 nucleotides match TRBD1. This CDR3 contains 15 residues. Germline V gene sequence: CDR1 SGHTA, CDR2 FQGNSA. The V gene end was trimmed by 5 bases and the J gene end by 0 bases; junction bases not matched to a gene: 7. As DNA, the CDR3 is TGTGCCAGCAGCCCAAAGACAGGGAGCTCCTACGAGCAGTACTTC. Translating gives CASSPKTGSSYEQYF.

The rearrangement joins TRBV7-3 to TRBJ2-1; D may match TRBD1 or TRBD2 (6 bases each). The CDR3 runs to 19 residues. V gave up 5 bases and J gave up 1 base, with 24 bases separating them. Germline CDR1 and CDR2: SGHTA and FQGTGA. CDR3 protein: CASSPAGGGEGGSYNEQFF. As DNA, the CDR3 is TGTGCCAGCAGCCCCGCTGGGGGCGGAGAGGGGGGTTCCTACAATGAGCAGTTCTTC.

The chain has TRBV28 and TRBJ1-5; D unresolved. CDR3 size: 13 residues. The ends were cut back, 6 bases at V and 9 bases at J, with 15 bases in the middle. Germline V gene data show CDR1 as MDHEN and CDR2 as SYDVKM. The CDR3 spells CASRYTSRGPQHF. CDR3 DNA: TGTGCCAGCAGGTACACCTCGAGAGGGCCCCAGCATTTT.

V usage is TRBV28 and J usage is TRBJ1-4; unclear D gene. Trimming removed 2 bases from V and 7 bases from J, with 11 bases in between. The CDR3 consists of 14 residues. CDR1 and CDR2 (germline): MDHEN, SYDVKM. CDR3 DNA sequence: TGTGCCAGCAGTTTAGAAGTCCGCGGTGAAAAACTGTTTTTT. It codes for CASSLEVRGEKLFF. The entire variable domain, with the rest obtained from reference TRBV28 and TRBJ1-4, is as follows: DVKVTQSSRYLVKRTGEKVFLECVQDMDHENMFWYRQDPGLGLRLIYFSYDVKMKEKGDIPEGYSVSREKKERFSLILESASTNQTSMYLCASSLEVRGEKLFFGSGTQLSVL.

The V gene is TRBV5-1, the J gene TRBJ2-1, with a weak D call TRBD2 (7 bases). The CDR3 is 14 residues long. V was clipped by 4 bases and J by 5 bases, with 13 bases between them. Germline CDR1 SGHRS, CDR2 YFSETQ. The CDR3 nucleotides are TGCGCCAGCAGCGTCGGGGGGCCCAACAATGAGCAGTTCTTC. The encoded protein is CASSVGGPNNEQFF.

The V and J genes are TRBV19 and TRBJ1-6, with D tentatively TRBD1 (6 bases). This CDR3 has 15 amino acids. V was cut by 3 bases and J by 8 bases, with 14 bases left in between. Germline assignment: CDR1 LNHDA and CDR2 SQIVND (reference sequence). CDR3 nucleotide sequence: TGTGCCAGTAGTATGTCAAGGGGGTCGGATTCACCCCTCCACTTT. Protein product: CASSMSRGSDSPLHF. Full variable domain (rest looked up from reference TRBV19 and TRBJ1-6): DGGITQSPKYLFRKEGQNVTLSCEQNLNHDAMYWYRQDPGQGLRLIYYSQIVNDFQKGDIAEGYSVSREKKESFPLTVTSAQKNPTAFYLCASSMSRGSDSPLHFGNGTRLTVT.

The J gene is TRBJ2-3, the V gene TRBV29-1; D is perhaps TRBD2 (7 bases). Germline V gives CDR1 SQVTM, CDR2 ANQGSEA. The ends were cut back, 3 bases at V and 1 base at J, with 17 bases in the middle. CDR3 length equals 16 residues. The CDR3 sequence: CSVEAPWGGGTDTQYF. CDR3 DNA: TGCAGCGTTGAGGCCCCCTGGGGGGGCGGCACAGATACGCAGTATTTT.

This chain connects TRBV18 to TRBJ2-7; 8 bases match TRBD1. The V segment lost 3 bases and the J segment 5 bases; nucleotides outside the gene matches: 9. The CDR3 covers 15 residues. The germline CDR1 and CDR2 sequences are KGHSH and LQKENI. The CDR3 reads CASSPGTGTRDEQYV. Written as DNA, the CDR3 is TGTGCCAGCTCACCTGGGACAGGTACTAGGGACGAGCAGTACGTC.

Judged by abundance, this clone is medium-sized. The rearrangement uses TRBV10-3 and TRBJ1-2; the D is unclear. The CDR3 runs to 12 residues. Trimming took 2 bases from V and 6 from J, leaving 7 bases between them. CDR1 is ENHRY and CDR2 is SYGVKD in the germline V gene. CDR3 DNA sequence: TGTGCCATCAGTGAGGACGGAGATGGCTACACCTTC. It is translated as CAISEDGDGYTF.